The 5 T cell receptor beta chains in this list originate from one sample, sequenced in a study of CD8 T cells in Susac syndrome. Random hexamers were used to reverse transcribe about 0.45 to 1 ug of RNA. Each CDR3 protein gets one entry after TCRdb re-called the immunoSEQ multiplex PCR reads with MiXCR. The data show roughly 160,000 distinct CDR3 sequences, 90% to 95% seen once. Sequencing input: CD4+ T cells from PBMCs. The receptors here all came from a human donor in good health.

This clonotype showed up just once. The chain couples TRBV11-1 to TRBJ2-5; 8 positions match TRBD1. The V gene's germline CDR1 is SGHAT and CDR2 FQDESV (reference sequence). CDR3 size: 16 residues. V was pared by 4 bases and J by 0 bases, with 7 bases of the junction left unmatched. For the CDR3, the DNA is TGTGCCAGCAGCTATGGACAGGGCAGGTACCAAGAGACCCAGTACTTC. This gives the protein CASSYGQGRYQETQYF.

This chain uses TRBV5-1 with TRBJ1-5, with TRBD1 matching 12 bases. Germline V gives CDR1 SGHRS, CDR2 YFSETQ. The CDR3 has 15 residues. The ends lost 3 bases at V and 3 bases at J; junction bases unmatched: 1. The CDR3 protein is CASSWGQGANQPQHF. The CDR3 region has the DNA TGCGCCAGCAGCTGGGGACAGGGGGCCAATCAGCCCCAGCATTTT.

This chain connects TRBV12-3 or TRBV12-4 to TRBJ1-2; D might be TRBD1 (5 bases). CDR3 size: 14 residues. V lost 6 bases to trimming and J lost 1 base, with 12 bases between them. The CDR3 sequence is CASRSRDLNYGYTF. CDR3 bases: TGTGCCAGCAGGTCGAGGGACCTTAACTATGGCTACACCTTC.

The chain is built from TRBV14 and TRBJ2-1; D uncertain. There are 11 residues in the CDR3. Germline CDR1 SGHDN, CDR2 FVKESK. Trimming took off 1 base at V and 9 bases at J, with 4 bases between the two ends. The CDR3 loop reads CASSQAREQFF. CDR3 DNA: TGTGCCAGCAGCCAAGCACGTGAGCAGTTCTTC. The variable domain in full, with the rest retrieved from reference TRBV14 and TRBJ2-1, is EAGVTQFPSHSVIEKGQTVTLRCDPISGHDNLYWYRRVMGKEIKFLLHFVKESKQDESGMPNNRFLAERTGGTYSTLKVQPAELEDSGVYFCASSQAREQFFGPGTRLTVL.

The rearrangement uses TRBV3-1 and TRBJ1-2, with D hard to call. V lost 4 bases, J lost 1 base, and 10 bases lay in between. The V gene's germline CDR1 is LGHDT and CDR2 YNNKEL (reference sequence). CDR3 size: 14 residues. The CDR3 region is CASSPTSGNYGYTF. CDR3 sequence (DNA): TGTGCCAGCAGCCCCACCAGCGGTAACTATGGCTACACCTTC.